Listed below are T cell receptor beta chains from one sample, sequenced in a study of regulatory T cells in long-lasting Graves disease. TCRdb ran MiXCR on the multiplex PCR reads and lists one entry per CDR3 protein. The sample lists approximately 480,000 distinct CDR3 sequences, 16% seen once, with about 12% in the top ten. This sample also appeared in a second study, on T cells in Graves' hyperthyroidism and ophthalmopathy.

This specimen consisted of peripheral blood mononuclear cells (PBMCs), obtained at new diagnosis, from a patient treated with antithyroid drugs. Receptors originate from a middle-aged man with Graves disease. Each CDR3 is given with its conserved first and last residue. D genes are given only for firm matches. Where a row states a size, it is once, few, many or the class of an expanded clone; other rows omit it.

D gene	J gene	clone size	V gene	CDR3 DNA	CDR3 protein
-	TRBJ2-7	many	TRBV11-2	TGTGCCAGCAGCTTAGATCGAGGGGGATACGAGCAGTACTTC	CASSLDRGGYEQYF
-	TRBJ2-3	-	TRBV9	TGTGCCAGCAGCCCCAGCGGAACATCCCATACGCAGTATTTT	CASSPSGTSHTQYF
-	TRBJ1-1	many	TRBV11-2	TGTGCCAGCAGCTTAGATCGGGAGACAGCGATGAACACTGAAGCTTTCTTT	CASSLDRETAMNTEAFF
TRBD1	TRBJ2-3	-	TRBV6-1	TGTGCCAGCAAGGAGCAGGGGGCGATAGATACGCAGTATTTT	CASKEQGAIDTQYF
TRBD2	TRBJ2-5	many	TRBV28	TGTGCCAGCAGTCCAAGGACTAGCGGGACCATCTTGTTTAAGACCCAGTACTTC	CASSPRTSGTILFKTQYF
-	TRBJ1-5	once	TRBV7-9	TGTGCCAGCAGCTTAGAGTCCGTGAATCAGCCCCAGCATTTT	CASSLESVNQPQHF
-	TRBJ2-1	-	TRBV20-1	TGCAGTGCTAGACCCCCCCGTTGGCCCAACTCCTACAATGAGCAGTTCTTC	CSARPPRWPNSYNEQFF
-	TRBJ2-2	many	TRBV5-1	TGCGCCAGCAGCTTCGATAACACCGGGGAGCTGTTTTTT	CASSFDNTGELFF
-	TRBJ2-5	few	TRBV7-2	TGTGCCAGCAGCTCCAGACGGTGGGCTTTCCAAGAGACCCAGTACTTC	CASSSRRWAFQETQYF
-	TRBJ1-1	many	TRBV11-2	TGTGCCAGCAGGCGCGGACAGATCAACACTGAAGCTTTCTTT	CASRRGQINTEAFF
-	TRBJ1-3	few	TRBV28	TGTGCCAGCACCTCCTCTGGGAGCTCTGGAAACACCATATATTTT	CASTSSGSSGNTIYF
TRBD2	TRBJ2-1	few	TRBV6-2/TRBV6-3	TGTGCCAGCAGTTTCGGGACTAGCGGGAGTGGTGAGCAGTTCTTC	CASSFGTSGSGEQFF
TRBD1	TRBJ1-5	many	TRBV5-1	TGCGCCAGCAGCTGGGGGACAGGAAAAGATCAGCCCCAGCATTTT	CASSWGTGKDQPQHF
-	TRBJ2-3	few	TRBV7-9	TGTGCCAGCAGCTTAGACCAGGGGGGGGGGAGCACAGATACGCAGTATTTT	CASSLDQGGGSTDTQYF
-	TRBJ2-7	many	TRBV12-3/TRBV12-4	TGTGCCAGCAGTTTTGACTACCTATACGAGCAGTACTTC	CASSFDYLYEQYF
-	TRBJ1-2	-	TRBV3-1	TGTGCCAGCAGCCAAGACGCGGGTGACCCCGGCACCTATGGCTACACCTTC	CASSQDAGDPGTYGYTF
-	TRBJ2-2	many	TRBV9	TGTGCCAGCAGCGCCGGACAGACCGGGGAGCTGTTTTTT	CASSAGQTGELFF
TRBD2	TRBJ2-1	many	TRBV24-1	TGTGCCACCAGTGGTGCGGGAGTAGCAAATGAGCAGTTCTTC	CATSGAGVANEQFF
-	TRBJ2-2	many	TRBV11-2	TGTGCCAGCAGAAATCCGGGACAACTCACCGGGGAGCTGTTTTTT	CASRNPGQLTGELFF
TRBD1	TRBJ2-2	many	TRBV3-1	TGTGCCAGCAGCCAAGAAATTGGAGACAGGGGGAACACCGGGGAGCTGTTTTTT	CASSQEIGDRGNTGELFF
-	TRBJ1-1	many	TRBV12-3/TRBV12-4	TGTGCCAGCAGTCGGTTGGCGGGGGGAGGTAAAGCTTTCTTT	CASSRLAGGGKAFF
-	TRBJ2-5	many	TRBV20-1	TGCAGTGCTATTGGGAGCCAGGAGACCCAGTACTTC	CSAIGSQETQYF
TRBD2	TRBJ2-7	many	TRBV7-2	TGTGCCAGCAGCTTAGTGGGGACTAGCGGCTCCTACGAGCAGTACTTC	CASSLVGTSGSYEQYF
-	TRBJ2-7	-	TRBV20-1	TGCAGTGCTAGAGTTTTGGGCTCCTACGAGCAGTACTTC	CSARVLGSYEQYF
-	TRBJ2-1	-	TRBV9	TGTGCCAGCAGCGTAGCTCCCACTAGCCCAAGTAACGGTGAGCAGTTCTTC	CASSVAPTSPSNGEQFF
-	TRBJ1-6	-	TRBV6-1	TGTGCCAGCAGGGTTGCGGAGATTTCACCCCTCCACTTT	CASRVAEISPLHF
TRBD2	TRBJ2-7	few	TRBV7-9	TGTGCCAGCCGCCTGCTAGGGGCTAGCGGGGGCAATGAGCAGTACTTC	CASRLLGASGGNEQYF
-	TRBJ2-6	-	TRBV6-1	TGTGCCAGCAGTCGGGGGGGGGCCAACGTCCTGACTTTC	CASSRGGANVLTF
-	TRBJ1-5	many	TRBV19	TGTGCCAGTAGTATAGGGGGCTCGAACACGGGTCAGCCCCAGCATTTT	CASSIGGSNTGQPQHF
-	TRBJ1-5	many	TRBV12-3/TRBV12-4	TGTGCCAGCACCCTATCGGGGGCGGGTCAGCCCCAGCATTTT	CASTLSGAGQPQHF
-	TRBJ1-1	-	TRBV3-1	TGTGCCGGCAGCCCCCCCGGGAACACTGAAGCTTTCTTT	CAGSPPGNTEAFF
TRBD1	TRBJ1-5	many	TRBV6-1	TGTGCCAGCAGTGAGGACAGGGGAAATCAGCCCCAGCATTTT	CASSEDRGNQPQHF
-	TRBJ2-7	-	TRBV28	TGTGCCAGCAATCGGGGATCCTACGAGCAGTACTTC	CASNRGSYEQYF
-	TRBJ2-1	many	TRBV28	TGTGCCAGCACCACCCTAACCAGGGAGCAGTTCTTC	CASTTLTREQFF
-	TRBJ2-7	many	TRBV11-2	TGTGCCAGCAGCTTAGACGGCGCCGGGTCAACGGGAGAGTACTTC	CASSLDGAGSTGEYF
-	TRBJ1-6	-	TRBV19	TGTGCCAGTAGTATTCTCGGGGATTCACCCCTCCACTTT	CASSILGDSPLHF
-	TRBJ2-1	many	TRBV11-2	TGTGCCAGCAGCTTCCCCAGGGGAGCCGCCAGCTCCTACAATGAGCAGTTCTTC	CASSFPRGAASSYNEQFF
-	TRBJ1-6	many	TRBV2	TGTGCCAGCTGTCGGTGGCAGGATAATTCACCCCTCCACTTT	CASCRWQDNSPLHF
-	TRBJ1-5	few	TRBV28	TGTGCCAGCGGTATTCGACAATATCAGCCCCAGCATTTT	CASGIRQYQPQHF
TRBD2	TRBJ2-1	few	TRBV7-3	TGTGCCAGCAGCTTAAACGGCGGGAGCTCCTACAATGAGCAGTTCTTC	CASSLNGGSSYNEQFF
TRBD2	TRBJ2-1	many	TRBV20-1	TGCAGTGCTAGACCGGGACTAGCGGTACACAATGAGCAGTTCTTC	CSARPGLAVHNEQFF